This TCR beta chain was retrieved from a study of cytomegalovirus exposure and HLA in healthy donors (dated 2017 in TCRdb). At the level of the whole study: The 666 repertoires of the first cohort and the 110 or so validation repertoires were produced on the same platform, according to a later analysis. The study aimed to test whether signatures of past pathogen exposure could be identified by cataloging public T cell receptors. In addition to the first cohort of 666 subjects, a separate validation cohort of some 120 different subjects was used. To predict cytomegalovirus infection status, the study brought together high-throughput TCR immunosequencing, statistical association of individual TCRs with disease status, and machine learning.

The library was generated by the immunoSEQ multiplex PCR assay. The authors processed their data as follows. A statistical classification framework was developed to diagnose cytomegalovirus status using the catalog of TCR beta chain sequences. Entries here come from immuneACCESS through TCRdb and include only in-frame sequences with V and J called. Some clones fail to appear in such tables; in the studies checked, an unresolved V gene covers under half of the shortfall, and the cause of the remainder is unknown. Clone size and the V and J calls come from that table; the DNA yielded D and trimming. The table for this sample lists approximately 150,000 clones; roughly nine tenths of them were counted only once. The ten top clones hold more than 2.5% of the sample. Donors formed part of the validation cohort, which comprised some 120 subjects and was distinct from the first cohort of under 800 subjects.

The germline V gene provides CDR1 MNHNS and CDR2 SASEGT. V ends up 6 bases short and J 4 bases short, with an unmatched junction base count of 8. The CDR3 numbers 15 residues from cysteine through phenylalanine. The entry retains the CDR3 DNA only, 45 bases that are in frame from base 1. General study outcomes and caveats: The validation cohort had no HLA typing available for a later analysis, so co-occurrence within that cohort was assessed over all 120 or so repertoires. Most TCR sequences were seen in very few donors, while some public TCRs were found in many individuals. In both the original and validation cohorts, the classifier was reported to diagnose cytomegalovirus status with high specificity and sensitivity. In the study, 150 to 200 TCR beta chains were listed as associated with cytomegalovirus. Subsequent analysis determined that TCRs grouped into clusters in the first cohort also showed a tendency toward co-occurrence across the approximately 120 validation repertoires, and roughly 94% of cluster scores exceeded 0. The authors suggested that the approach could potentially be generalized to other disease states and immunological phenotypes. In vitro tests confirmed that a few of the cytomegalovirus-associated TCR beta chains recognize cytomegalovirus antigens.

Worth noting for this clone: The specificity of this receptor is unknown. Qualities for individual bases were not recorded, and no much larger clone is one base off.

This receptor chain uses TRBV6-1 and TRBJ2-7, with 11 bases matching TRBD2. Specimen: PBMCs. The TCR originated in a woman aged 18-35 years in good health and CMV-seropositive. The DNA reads TGTGCCAGCAGAGTAGCGGGAGGGCCAGGATACGAGCAGTACTTC. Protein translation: CASRVAGGPGYEQYF.